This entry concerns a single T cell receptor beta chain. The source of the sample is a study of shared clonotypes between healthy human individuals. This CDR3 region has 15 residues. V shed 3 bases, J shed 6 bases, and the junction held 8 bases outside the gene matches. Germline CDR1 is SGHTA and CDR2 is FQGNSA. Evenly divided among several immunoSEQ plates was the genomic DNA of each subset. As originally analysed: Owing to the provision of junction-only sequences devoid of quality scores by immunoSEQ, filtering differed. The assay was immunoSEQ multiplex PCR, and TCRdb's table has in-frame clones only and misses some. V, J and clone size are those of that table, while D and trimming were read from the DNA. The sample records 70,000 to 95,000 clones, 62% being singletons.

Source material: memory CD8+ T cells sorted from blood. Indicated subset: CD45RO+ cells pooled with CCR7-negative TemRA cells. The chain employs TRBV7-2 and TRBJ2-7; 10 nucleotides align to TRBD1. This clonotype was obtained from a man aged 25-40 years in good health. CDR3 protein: CASSLAGTGAFEQYF. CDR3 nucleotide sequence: TGTGCCAGCAGCTTGGCCGGGACAGGGGCCTTCGAGCAGTACTTC. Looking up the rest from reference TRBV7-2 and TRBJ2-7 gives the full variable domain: GAGVSQSPSNKVTEKGKDVELRCDPISGHTALYWYRQSLGQGLEFLIYFQGNSAPDKSGLPSDRFSAERTGGSVSTLTIQRTQQEDSAVYLCASSLAGTGAFEQYFGPGTRLTVT.